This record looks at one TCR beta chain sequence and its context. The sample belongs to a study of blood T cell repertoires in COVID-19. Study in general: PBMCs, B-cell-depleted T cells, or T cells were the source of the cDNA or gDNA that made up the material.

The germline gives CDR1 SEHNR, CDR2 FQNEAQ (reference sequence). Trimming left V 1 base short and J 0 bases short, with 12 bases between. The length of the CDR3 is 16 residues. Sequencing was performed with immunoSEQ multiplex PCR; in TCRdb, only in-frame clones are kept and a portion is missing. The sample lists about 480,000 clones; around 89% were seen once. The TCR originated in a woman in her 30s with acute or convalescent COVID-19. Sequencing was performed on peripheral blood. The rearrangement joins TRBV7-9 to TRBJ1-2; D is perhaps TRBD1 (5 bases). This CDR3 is CASSLGRTRANYGYTF. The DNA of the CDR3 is TGTGCCAGCAGCTTAGGACGGACACGAGCTAACTATGGCTACACCTTC.